This entry is about one TCR beta chain. Its specificity is unknown. The junction shows a germline mismatch at one end, possibly a read error. The sample originates from a study of chemoradiotherapy in HPV16-positive cancers. Study background: Candidate HPV-specific clones and shared TCR motifs came from a couple of HPV16-positive patients.

The CDR3 covers 15 residues. Germline values: CDR1 MNHEY, CDR2 SVGAGI. Study-wide results and limits: Candidate HPV-specific clones and E7-related TCR motifs grew in tumor during treatment.

The assay was immunoSEQ multiplex PCR, and TCRdb's table has in-frame clones only and misses some. The table includes 3,100 or so clones, approximately 79% detected once. The chain employs TRBV6-5 and TRBJ2-2, with a weak D call TRBD1 (6 bases). Sample: tumor tissue, taken from a patient who underwent chemoradiotherapy. The sequence derives from a human donor with HPV-associated anogenital cancer. CDR3 DNA: TGTGCCAGCAGTTACTTCGACAGGTCTACCGGGAAGCTGTTTTTT. It specifies CASSYFDRSTGKLFF.